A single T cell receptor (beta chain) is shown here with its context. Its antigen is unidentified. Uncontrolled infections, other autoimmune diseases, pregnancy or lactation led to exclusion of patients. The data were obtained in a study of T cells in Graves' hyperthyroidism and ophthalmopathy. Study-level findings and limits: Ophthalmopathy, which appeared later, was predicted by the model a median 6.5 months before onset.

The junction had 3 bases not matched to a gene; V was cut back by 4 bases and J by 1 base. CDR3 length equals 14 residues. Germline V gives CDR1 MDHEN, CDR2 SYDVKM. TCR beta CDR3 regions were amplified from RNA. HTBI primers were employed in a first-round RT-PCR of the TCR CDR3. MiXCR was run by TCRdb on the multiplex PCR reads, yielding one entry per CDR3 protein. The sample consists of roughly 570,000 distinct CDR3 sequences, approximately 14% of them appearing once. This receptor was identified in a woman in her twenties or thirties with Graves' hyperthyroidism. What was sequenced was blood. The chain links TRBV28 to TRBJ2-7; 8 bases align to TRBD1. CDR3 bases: TGTGCCAGCAGTTCGACAGGGGAATCCTACGAGCAGTACTTC. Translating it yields CASSSTGESYEQYF.